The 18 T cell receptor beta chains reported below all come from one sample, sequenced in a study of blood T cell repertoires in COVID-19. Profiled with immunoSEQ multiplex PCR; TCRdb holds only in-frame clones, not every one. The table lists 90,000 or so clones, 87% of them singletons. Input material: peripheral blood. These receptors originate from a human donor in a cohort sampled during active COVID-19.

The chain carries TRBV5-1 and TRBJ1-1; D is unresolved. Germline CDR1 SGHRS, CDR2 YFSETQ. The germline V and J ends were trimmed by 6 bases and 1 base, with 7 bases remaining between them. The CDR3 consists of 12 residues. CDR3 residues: CASMGANTEAFF. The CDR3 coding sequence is TGCGCCAGCATGGGCGCGAACACTGAAGCTTTCTTT.

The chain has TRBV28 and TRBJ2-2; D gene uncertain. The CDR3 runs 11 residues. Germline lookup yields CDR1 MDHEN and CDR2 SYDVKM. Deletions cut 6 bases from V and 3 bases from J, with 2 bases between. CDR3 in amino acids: CASSYTGELFF. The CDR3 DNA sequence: TGTGCCAGCAGCTACACCGGGGAGCTGTTTTTT.

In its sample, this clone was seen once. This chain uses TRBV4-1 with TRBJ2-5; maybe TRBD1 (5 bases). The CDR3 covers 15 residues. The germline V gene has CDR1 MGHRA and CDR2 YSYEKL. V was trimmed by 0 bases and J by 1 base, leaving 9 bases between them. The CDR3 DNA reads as TGCGCCAGCAGCCAAGATGGCAGGGCCCAAGAGACCCAGTACTTC. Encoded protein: CASSQDGRAQETQYF.

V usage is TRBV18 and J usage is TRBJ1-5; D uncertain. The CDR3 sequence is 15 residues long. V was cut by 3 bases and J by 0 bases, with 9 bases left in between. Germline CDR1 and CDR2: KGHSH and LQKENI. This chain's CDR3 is CASSPVPYSNQPQHF. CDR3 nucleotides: TGTGCCAGCTCACCCGTTCCTTATAGCAATCAGCCCCAGCATTTT.

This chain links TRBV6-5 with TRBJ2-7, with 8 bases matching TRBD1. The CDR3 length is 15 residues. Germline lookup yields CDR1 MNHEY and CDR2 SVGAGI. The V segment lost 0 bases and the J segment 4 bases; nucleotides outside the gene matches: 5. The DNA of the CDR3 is TGTGCCAGCAGTTACTCGCGAGACAGGGGTTACGAGCAGTACTTC. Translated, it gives CASSYSRDRGYEQYF.

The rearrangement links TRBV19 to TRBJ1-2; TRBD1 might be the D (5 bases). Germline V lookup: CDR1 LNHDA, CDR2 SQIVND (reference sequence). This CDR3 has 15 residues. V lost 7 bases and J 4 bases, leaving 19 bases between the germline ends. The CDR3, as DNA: TGTGCCAGTACTTACCGGCAAAGGGGATCCTATGGCTACACCTTC. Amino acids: CASTYRQRGSYGYTF.

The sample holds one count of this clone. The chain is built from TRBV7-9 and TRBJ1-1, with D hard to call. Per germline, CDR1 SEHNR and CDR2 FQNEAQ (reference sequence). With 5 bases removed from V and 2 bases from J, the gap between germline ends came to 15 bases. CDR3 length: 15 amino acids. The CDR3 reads CASSPSTTRNTEAFF. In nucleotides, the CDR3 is TGTGCCAGCAGCCCGTCGACAACTCGAAACACTGAAGCTTTCTTT.

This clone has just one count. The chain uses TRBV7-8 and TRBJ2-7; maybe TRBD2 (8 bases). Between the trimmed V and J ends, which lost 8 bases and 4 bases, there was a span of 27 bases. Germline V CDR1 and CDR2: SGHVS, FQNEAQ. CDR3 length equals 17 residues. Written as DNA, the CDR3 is TGTGCCAGCGACGCAGAGGGGGCGGGGGGCGACCCATACGAGCAGTACTTC. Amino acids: CASDAEGAGGDPYEQYF. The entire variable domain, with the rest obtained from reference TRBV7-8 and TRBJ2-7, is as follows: GAGVSQSPRYKVAKRGQDVALRCDPISGHVSLFWYQQALGQGPEFLTYFQNEAQLDKSGLPSDRFFAERPEGSVSTLKIQRTQQEDSAVYLCASDAEGAGGDPYEQYFGPGTRLTVT.

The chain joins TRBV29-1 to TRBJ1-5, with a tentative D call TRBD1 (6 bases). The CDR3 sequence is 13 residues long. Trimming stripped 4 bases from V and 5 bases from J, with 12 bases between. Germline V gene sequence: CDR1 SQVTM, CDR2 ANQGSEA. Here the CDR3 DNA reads TGCAGCGTTGGGGGGTCAGGGGATCAGCCCCAGCATTTT. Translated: CSVGGSGDQPQHF. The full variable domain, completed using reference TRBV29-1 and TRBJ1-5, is SAVISQKPSRDICQRGTSLTIQCQVDSQVTMMFWYRQQPGQSLTLIATANQGSEATYESGFVIDKFPISRPNLTFSTLTVSNMSPEDSSIYLCSVGGSGDQPQHFGDGTRLSIL.

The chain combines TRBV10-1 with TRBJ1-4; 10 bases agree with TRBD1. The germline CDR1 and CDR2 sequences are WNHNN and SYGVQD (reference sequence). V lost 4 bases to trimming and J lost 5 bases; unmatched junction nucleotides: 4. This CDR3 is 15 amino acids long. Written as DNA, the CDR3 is TGCGCCAGCAGTGGCAGACAGGGGGCGAATGAAAAACTGTTTTTT. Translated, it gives CASSGRQGANEKLFF.

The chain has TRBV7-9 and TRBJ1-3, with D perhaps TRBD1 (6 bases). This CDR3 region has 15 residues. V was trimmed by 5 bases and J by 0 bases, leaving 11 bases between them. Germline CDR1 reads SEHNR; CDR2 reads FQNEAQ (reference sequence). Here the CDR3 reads CASSKQGPSGNTIYF. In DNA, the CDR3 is TGTGCCAGCAGCAAACAGGGCCCCTCTGGAAACACCATATATTTT. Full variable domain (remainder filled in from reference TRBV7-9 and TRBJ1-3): DTGVSQNPRHKITKRGQNVTFRCDPISEHNRLYWYRQTLGQGPEFLTYFQNEAQLEKSRLLSDRFSAERPKGSFSTLEIQRTEQGDSAMYLCASSKQGPSGNTIYFGEGSWLTVV.

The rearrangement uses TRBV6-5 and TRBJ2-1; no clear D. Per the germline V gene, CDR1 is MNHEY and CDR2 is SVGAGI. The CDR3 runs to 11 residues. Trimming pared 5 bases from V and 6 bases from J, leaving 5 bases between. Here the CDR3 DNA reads TGTGCCAGCAGTAATAGCAATGAGCAGTTCTTC. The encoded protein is CASSNSNEQFF.

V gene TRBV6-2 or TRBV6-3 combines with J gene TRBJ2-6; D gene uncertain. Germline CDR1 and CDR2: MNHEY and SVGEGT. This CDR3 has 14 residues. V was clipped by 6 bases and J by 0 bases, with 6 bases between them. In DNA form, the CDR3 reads TGTGCCAGCAGCACATACTCTGGGGCCAACGTCCTGACTTTC. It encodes CASSTYSGANVLTF.

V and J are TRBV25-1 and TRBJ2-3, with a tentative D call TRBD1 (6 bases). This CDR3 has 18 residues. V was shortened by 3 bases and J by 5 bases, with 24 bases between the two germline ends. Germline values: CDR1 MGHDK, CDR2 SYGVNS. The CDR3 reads CASSDIESLQGIVDTQYF. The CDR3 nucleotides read TGTGCCAGCAGTGATATCGAGTCGTTACAGGGCATCGTAGATACGCAGTATTTT.

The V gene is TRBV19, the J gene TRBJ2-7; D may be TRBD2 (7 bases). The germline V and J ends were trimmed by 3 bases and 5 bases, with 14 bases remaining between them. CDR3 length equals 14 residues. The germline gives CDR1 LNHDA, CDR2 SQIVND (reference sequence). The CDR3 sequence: CASSMAGAPNEQYF. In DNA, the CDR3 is TGTGCCAGTAGTATGGCGGGGGCTCCTAACGAGCAGTACTTC.

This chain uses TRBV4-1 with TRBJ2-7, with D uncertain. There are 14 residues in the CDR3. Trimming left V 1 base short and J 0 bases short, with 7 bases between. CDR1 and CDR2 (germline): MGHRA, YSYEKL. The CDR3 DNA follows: TGCGCCAGCAGCCAAGGGGCCAGCTCCTACGAGCAGTACTTC. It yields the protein CASSQGASSYEQYF.

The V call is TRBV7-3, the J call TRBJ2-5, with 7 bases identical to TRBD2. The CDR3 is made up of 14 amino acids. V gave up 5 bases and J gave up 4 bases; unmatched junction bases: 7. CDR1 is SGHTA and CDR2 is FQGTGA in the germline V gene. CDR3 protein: CASSASSGTETQYF. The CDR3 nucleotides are TGTGCCAGCAGCGCCTCCAGCGGGACAGAGACCCAGTACTTC.

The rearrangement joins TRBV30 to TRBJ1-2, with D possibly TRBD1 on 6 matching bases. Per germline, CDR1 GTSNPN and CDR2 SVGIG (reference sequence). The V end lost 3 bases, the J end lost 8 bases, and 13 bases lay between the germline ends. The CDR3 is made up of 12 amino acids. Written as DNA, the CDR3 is TGTGCCTGGAGCGCCCAGGGGTGGGGCTACACCTTC. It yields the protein CAWSAQGWGYTF.